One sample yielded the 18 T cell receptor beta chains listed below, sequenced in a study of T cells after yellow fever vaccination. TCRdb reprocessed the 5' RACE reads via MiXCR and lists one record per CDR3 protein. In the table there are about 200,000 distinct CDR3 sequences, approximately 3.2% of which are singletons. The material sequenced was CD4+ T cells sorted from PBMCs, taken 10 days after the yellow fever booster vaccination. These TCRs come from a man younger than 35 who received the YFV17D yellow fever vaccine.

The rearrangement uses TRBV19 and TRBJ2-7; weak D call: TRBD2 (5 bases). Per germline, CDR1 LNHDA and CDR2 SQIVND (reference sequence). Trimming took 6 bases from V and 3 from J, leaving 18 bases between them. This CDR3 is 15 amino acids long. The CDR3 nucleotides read TGTGCCAGTAGCCGAGATCCGGGGTTGATCTACGAGCAGTACTTC. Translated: CASSRDPGLIYEQYF.

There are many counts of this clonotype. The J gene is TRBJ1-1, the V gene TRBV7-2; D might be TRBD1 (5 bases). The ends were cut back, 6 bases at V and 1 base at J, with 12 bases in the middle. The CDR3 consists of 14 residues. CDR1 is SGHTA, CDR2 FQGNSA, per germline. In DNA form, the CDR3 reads TGTGCCAGCAGTCCCGACAGCCGGAACACTGAAGCTTTCTTT. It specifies CASSPDSRNTEAFF.

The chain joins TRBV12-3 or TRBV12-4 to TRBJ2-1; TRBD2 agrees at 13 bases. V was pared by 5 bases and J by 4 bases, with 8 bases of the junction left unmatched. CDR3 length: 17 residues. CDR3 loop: CASSPHGLAGAYNEQFF. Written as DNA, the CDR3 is TGTGCCAGCAGTCCCCACGGACTAGCGGGGGCATACAATGAGCAGTTCTTC.

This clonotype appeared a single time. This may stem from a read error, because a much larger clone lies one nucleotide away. The CDR3 protein is CASSFWEDYNEQLF. Written as DNA, the CDR3 is TGTGCCAGCAGCTTTTGGGAGGACTACAATGAGCAGCTCTTC. The chain uses TRBV7-9 and TRBJ2-1, with a tentative D call TRBD2 (6 bases). This CDR3 comprises 14 residues. CDR1 is SEHNR and CDR2 is FQNEAQ in the germline V gene (reference sequence).

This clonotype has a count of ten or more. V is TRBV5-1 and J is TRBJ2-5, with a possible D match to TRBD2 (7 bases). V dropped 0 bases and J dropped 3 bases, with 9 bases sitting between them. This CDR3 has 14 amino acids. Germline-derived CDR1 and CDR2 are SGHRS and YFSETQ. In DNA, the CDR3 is TGCGCCAGCAGCTTGGGGGGGGGCGAAGAGACCCAGTACTTC. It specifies CASSLGGGEETQYF.

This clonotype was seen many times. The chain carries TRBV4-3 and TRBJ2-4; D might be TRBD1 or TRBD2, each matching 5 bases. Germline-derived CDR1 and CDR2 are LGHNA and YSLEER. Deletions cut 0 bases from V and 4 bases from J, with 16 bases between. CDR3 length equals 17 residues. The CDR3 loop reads CASSQDINRDVKNIQYF. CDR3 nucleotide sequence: TGCGCCAGCAGCCAAGATATAAACCGGGACGTGAAAAACATTCAGTACTTC.

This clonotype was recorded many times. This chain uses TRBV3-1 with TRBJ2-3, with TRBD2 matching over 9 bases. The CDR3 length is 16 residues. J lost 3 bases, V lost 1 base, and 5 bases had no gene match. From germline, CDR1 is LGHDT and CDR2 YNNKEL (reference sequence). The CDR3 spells CASSQGLAGTTDTQYF. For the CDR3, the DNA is TGTGCCAGCAGCCAAGGGCTAGCGGGGACGACAGATACGCAGTATTTT.

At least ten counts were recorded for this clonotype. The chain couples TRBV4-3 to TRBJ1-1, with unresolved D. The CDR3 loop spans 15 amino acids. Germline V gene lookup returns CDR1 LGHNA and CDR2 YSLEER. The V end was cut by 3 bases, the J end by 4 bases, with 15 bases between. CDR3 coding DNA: TGCGCCAGCAGCCACGCTGCTCTCAGGAGCACTGAAGCTTTCTTT. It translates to CASSHAALRSTEAFF.

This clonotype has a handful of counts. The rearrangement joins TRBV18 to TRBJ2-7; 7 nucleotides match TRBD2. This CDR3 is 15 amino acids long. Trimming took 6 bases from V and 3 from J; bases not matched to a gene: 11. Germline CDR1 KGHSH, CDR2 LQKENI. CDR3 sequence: CASSQAGNVGYEQYF. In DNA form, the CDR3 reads TGTGCCAGCTCTCAAGCGGGGAATGTGGGCTACGAGCAGTACTTC.

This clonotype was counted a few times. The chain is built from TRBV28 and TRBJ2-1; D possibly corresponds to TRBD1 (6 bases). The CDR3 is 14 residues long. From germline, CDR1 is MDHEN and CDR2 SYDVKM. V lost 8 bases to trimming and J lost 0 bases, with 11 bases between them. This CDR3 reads CASQGQNSYNEQFF. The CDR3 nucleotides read TGTGCCAGCCAGGGGCAGAACTCCTACAATGAGCAGTTCTTC.

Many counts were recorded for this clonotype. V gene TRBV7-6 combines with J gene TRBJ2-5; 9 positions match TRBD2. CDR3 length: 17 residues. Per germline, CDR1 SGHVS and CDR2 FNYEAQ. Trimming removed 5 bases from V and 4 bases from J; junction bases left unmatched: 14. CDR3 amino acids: CASSILASGASGETQYF. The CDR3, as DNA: TGTGCCAGCAGCATTCTGGCTAGCGGGGCCTCGGGAGAGACCCAGTACTTC.

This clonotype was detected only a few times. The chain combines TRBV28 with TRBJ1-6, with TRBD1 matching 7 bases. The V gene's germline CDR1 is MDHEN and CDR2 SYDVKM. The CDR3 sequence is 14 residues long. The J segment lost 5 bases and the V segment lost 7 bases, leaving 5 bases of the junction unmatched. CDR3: CASTGQANNSPLHF. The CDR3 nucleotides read TGTGCCAGCACAGGACAGGCGAATAATTCACCCCTCCACTTT.

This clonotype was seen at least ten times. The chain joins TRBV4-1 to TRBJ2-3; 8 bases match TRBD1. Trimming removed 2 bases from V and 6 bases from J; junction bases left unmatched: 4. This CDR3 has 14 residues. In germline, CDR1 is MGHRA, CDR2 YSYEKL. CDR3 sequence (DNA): TGCGCCAGCAGCCAACGGCAGGGGGCGGATACGCAGTATTTT. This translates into CASSQRQGADTQYF.

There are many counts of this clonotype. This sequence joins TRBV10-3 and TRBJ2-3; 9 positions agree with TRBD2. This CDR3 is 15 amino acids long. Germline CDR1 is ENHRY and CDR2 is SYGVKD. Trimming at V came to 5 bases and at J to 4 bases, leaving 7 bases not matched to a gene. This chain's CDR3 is CAISMTAGGSDTQYF. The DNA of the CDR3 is TGTGCCATCAGTATGACGGCGGGAGGGTCAGATACGCAGTATTTT.

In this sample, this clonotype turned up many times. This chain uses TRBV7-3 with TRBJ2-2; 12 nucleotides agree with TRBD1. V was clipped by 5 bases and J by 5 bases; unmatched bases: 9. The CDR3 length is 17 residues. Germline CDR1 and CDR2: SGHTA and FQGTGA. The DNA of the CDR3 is TGTGCCAGCAGCCTTACGGGACAGGGGGCACGGACCGGGGAGCTGTTTTTT. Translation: CASSLTGQGARTGELFF. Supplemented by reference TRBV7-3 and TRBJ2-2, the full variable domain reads GAGVSQTPSNKVTEKGKYVELRCDPISGHTALYWYRQSLGQGPEFLIYFQGTGAADDSGLPNDRFFAVRPEGSVSTLKIQRTERGDSAVYLCASSLTGQGARTGELFFGEGSRLTVL.

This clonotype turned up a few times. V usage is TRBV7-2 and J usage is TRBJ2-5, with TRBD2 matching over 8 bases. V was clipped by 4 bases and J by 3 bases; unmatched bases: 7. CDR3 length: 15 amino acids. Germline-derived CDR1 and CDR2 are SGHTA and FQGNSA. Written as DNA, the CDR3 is TGTGCCAGCAGCTACTCGGGGGGGACCGAAGAGACCCAGTACTTC. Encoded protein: CASSYSGGTEETQYF.

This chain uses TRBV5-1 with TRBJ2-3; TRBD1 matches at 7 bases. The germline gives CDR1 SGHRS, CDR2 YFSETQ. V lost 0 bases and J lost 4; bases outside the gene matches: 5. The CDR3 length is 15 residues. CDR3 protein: CASSLVARGSDTQYF. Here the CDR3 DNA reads TGCGCCAGCAGCTTGGTAGCCAGGGGGTCAGATACGCAGTATTTT.

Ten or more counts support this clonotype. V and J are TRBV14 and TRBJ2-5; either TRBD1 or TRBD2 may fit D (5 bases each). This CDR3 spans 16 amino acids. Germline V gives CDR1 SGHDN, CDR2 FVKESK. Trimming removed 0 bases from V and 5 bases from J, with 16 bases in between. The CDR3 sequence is CASSQDRAGAFETQYF. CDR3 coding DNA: TGTGCCAGCAGCCAAGACCGCGCCGGGGCCTTCGAGACCCAGTACTTC.